The text below deals with one T cell receptor beta chain. The antigen remains unidentified. The CDR3 is 15 amino acids. Germline CDR1 and CDR2: MNHEY and SVGEGT. Trimming took 6 bases from V and 0 from J, leaving 12 bases between them. This sample was included in a study of T cells after yellow fever vaccination. General study points: The secondary response peaked faster, at day 5 versus 15, but was weaker. Clonotypes found in both CD4 and CD8 compartments made up a small share. At 95% to 96% for CD4 and almost 90% for CD8, most primary-vaccination clones showed up again after the booster.

One entry per CDR3 protein results from TCRdb running MiXCR on the 5' RACE reads. The data show about 350,000 distinct CDR3 sequences, roughly 7.5% seen once. The sequence was collected from a man aged 18 to 29 who received the YFV17D yellow fever vaccine. J is TRBJ2-4 and V is TRBV6-2 or TRBV6-3; D is ambiguous. The sample was PBMCs, taken more than 35 days after the first yellow fever vaccination. The CDR3 nucleotides read TGTGCCAGCAGCTCCCTGACAAGAGCCAAAAACATTCAGTACTTC. Its translation is CASSSLTRAKNIQYF.